The next 28 T cell receptor beta chains were all read from a single sample in a study of Graves' ophthalmopathy and Graves' hyperthyroidism. Beta-chain TCR CDR3 regions were amplified from RNA transcripts. RT-PCR in the first round used HTBI primers; a second-round multiplex PCR followed. MiXCR was run by TCRdb on the multiplex PCR reads, yielding one entry per CDR3 protein. The sample lists about 700,000 distinct CDR3 sequences, 40% occurring once. Input material: peripheral blood. The source is an adult man with Graves' ophthalmopathy.

The chain employs TRBV20-1 and TRBJ2-7, with D possibly being TRBD2 (5 bases). Per germline, CDR1 DFQATT and CDR2 SNEGSKA (reference sequence). This CDR3 is 13 amino acids long. Trimming took off 5 bases at V and 1 base at J, with 12 bases between the two ends. The CDR3 DNA reads as TGCAGTGCTGGGTTGCGACTATCCTACGAGCAGTACTTC. Residues: CSAGLRLSYEQYF.

About this clonotype: A much more abundant neighbour one base away suggests this may be a read error. Because it lacks the conserved phenylalanine or tryptophan at the end, this CDR3 is likely a read error. The chain has TRBV9 and TRBJ1-6; TRBD1 aligns across 9 bases. The CDR3 is 14 amino acids. The ends lost 6 bases at V and 8 bases at J; junction bases unmatched: 6. CDR1 is SGDLS, CDR2 YYNGEE, per germline. In DNA form, the CDR3 reads TGTGCCAGCAAACAGGGGGCGAATGATTCACCCCTCCACCTT. Its translation is CASKQGANDSPLHL.

The chain combines TRBV10-3 with TRBJ1-1, with no clear D. CDR1 ENHRY and CDR2 SYGVKD come from the germline V gene. The CDR3 spans 16 residues. Trimming left V 5 bases short and J 0 bases short, with 16 bases between. Written as DNA, the CDR3 is TGTGCCATCAGTCGATTTGGCGGAGGGATGAACACTGAAGCTTTCTTT. Its translation is CAISRFGGGMNTEAFF.

This clonotype was detected ten times or more. V usage is TRBV20-1 and J usage is TRBJ1-1; 11 bases are a match to TRBD1. V shed 5 bases and J 4 bases; nucleotides not matched to a gene: 9. CDR3 size: 15 residues. Per the germline V gene, CDR1 is DFQATT and CDR2 is SNEGSKA (reference sequence). CDR3 loop: CSAQDRGRMGTEAFF. For the CDR3, the DNA is TGCAGTGCTCAGGACAGGGGGCGCATGGGCACTGAAGCTTTCTTT.

This clonotype showed up many times. The chain is built from TRBV7-9 and TRBJ1-4; TRBD1 matches 8 bases. J was trimmed by 8 bases and V by 0 bases; bases with no gene match: 5. This CDR3 spans 15 amino acids. CDR1 SEHNR and CDR2 FQNEAQ come from the germline V gene (reference sequence). The CDR3, as DNA: TGTGCCAGCAGCTTAGCGGCGACAGGGGTCGAAAAACTGTTTTTT. It encodes CASSLAATGVEKLFF.

This clonotype appeared a few times. The V and J genes are TRBV11-2 and TRBJ1-5; TRBD1 might be the D (6 bases). This CDR3 region has 16 residues. Trimming cost V 6 bases and J 0 bases, with 15 bases left between them. Per the germline V gene, CDR1 is SGHAT and CDR2 is FQNNGV. CDR3 in amino acids: CASSLWAGDSNQPQHF. The CDR3 nucleotides read TGTGCCAGCAGTTTATGGGCAGGGGATAGCAATCAGCCCCAGCATTTT.

This clonotype was counted many times. V gene TRBV19 combines with J gene TRBJ1-1; D is unclear. With 4 bases removed from V and 1 base from J, the gap between germline ends came to 10 bases. CDR1 LNHDA and CDR2 SQIVND come from the germline V gene (reference sequence). This CDR3 comprises 14 residues. Written as DNA, the CDR3 is TGTGCCAGTAGTACGGACGGCCCGAACACTGAAGCTTTCTTT. It codes for CASSTDGPNTEAFF.

The chain carries TRBV6-6 and TRBJ2-5, with 11 bases aligning to TRBD2. V lost 6 bases and J lost 5; bases outside the gene matches: 11. This CDR3 is built from 16 residues. Germline V CDR1 and CDR2: MNHNY, SVGAGI (reference sequence). The CDR3 bases are TGTGCCAGCAGCCTTCTGCTAGCGGGGGGACGGGAGACCCAGTACTTC. It translates to CASSLLLAGGRETQYF.

This clonotype was detected only a few times. The V call is TRBV15, the J call TRBJ2-2, with 7 bases that match TRBD1. V lost 4 bases and J lost 0; bases outside the gene matches: 5. The CDR3 is 16 residues long. Looked up from germline, CDR1 is LNHNV and CDR2 is YYDKDF (reference sequence). The DNA for the CDR3 is TGTGCCACCAGCACGGACAGGTTCGCGAACACCGGGGAGCTGTTTTTT. Amino acids: CATSTDRFANTGELFF.

Details on this clonotype: One end of the junction fails to match germline, which may point to a read error. The chain carries TRBV7-9 and TRBJ1-4; D is uncertain. The CDR3 has 17 amino acids. From germline, CDR1 is SEHNR and CDR2 FQNEAQ (reference sequence). CDR3 DNA sequence: TGCGCCAGCAGCTTGGAAGGACTAGCGTCAACTAATGAAAAACTGTTTTTT. The encoded protein is CASSLEGLASTNEKLFF.

A few counts support this clonotype. J is TRBJ2-7 and V is TRBV5-1, with D uncertain. The CDR3 sequence is 14 residues long. Germline values: CDR1 SGHRS, CDR2 YFSETQ. V gave up 4 bases and J gave up 1 base, with 12 bases separating them. Here the CDR3 DNA reads TGCGCCAGCAGCACGGAAGGACGTTCCTACGAGCAGTACTTC. This codes for CASSTEGRSYEQYF.

V gene TRBV9 combines with J gene TRBJ2-5, with 11 bases identical to TRBD2. The CDR3 is 16 amino acids. Germline-derived CDR1 and CDR2 are SGDLS and YYNGEE. V lost 4 bases, J lost 1 base, and 6 bases stayed unmatched. As DNA, the CDR3 is TGTGCCAGCAGCCGAACTAGCGGGGGACTCCAAGAGACCCAGTACTTC. It encodes CASSRTSGGLQETQYF.

The V call is TRBV29-1, the J call TRBJ2-7; 8 bases are a match to TRBD1. The germline CDR1 and CDR2 sequences are SQVTM and ANQGSEA. The CDR3 runs 14 residues. The V segment lost 3 bases and the J segment 4 bases; nucleotides outside the gene matches: 8. Here the CDR3 DNA reads TGCAGCGTTGATGCCGGCGGGACAGGATACGAGCAGTACTTC. Protein: CSVDAGGTGYEQYF.

In nucleotides, the CDR3 is TGTGCCAGCGCATCCGGGACGGCGAGCTCCTACGAGCAGTACTTC. As protein: CASASGTASSYEQYF. This rearrangement joins TRBV2 to TRBJ2-7; D may correspond to TRBD1 or TRBD2 (5 bases each). Looked up from germline, CDR1 is SNHLY and CDR2 is FYNNEI. The V and J ends lost 8 bases and 0 bases respectively, with 17 bases between them. The CDR3 loop spans 15 amino acids.

As concerns this clonotype: A clone one base away is much larger, so this may be a read error. The V and J genes are TRBV20-1 and TRBJ1-4, with TRBD1 as a possible D gene (5 bases). V gave up 0 bases and J gave up 7 bases, with 12 bases separating them. The CDR3 length is 14 residues. The germline V gene encodes CDR1 DFQATT and CDR2 SNEGSKA (reference sequence). The CDR3: CSARDGGGSEKLFF. CDR3 coding DNA: TGCAGTGCTAGAGATGGTGGGGGTAGTGAAAAACTGTTTTTT.

The CDR3 protein is CSARDIKSGGAETQYF. The CDR3 coding sequence is TGCAGTGCTAGAGATATTAAAAGCGGGGGGGCCGAGACCCAGTACTTC. This chain joins TRBV20-1 and TRBJ2-5; 10 nucleotides align to TRBD2. This CDR3 is 16 amino acids long. After removal of 0 bases from V and 5 bases from J, the junction contained 9 bases not matched to a gene. Germline lookup yields CDR1 DFQATT and CDR2 SNEGSKA (reference sequence).

This clonotype was seen a handful of times. The V call is TRBV7-2, the J call TRBJ2-5; weak D call: TRBD2 (5 bases). Trimming took 4 bases from V and 4 from J, leaving 19 bases between them. Germline CDR1 and CDR2: SGHTA and FQGNSA. The CDR3 consists of 16 residues. CDR3 amino acids: CASSSHGGRAGETQYF. The CDR3 region has the DNA TGTGCCAGCAGCTCCCACGGTGGGCGGGCCGGAGAGACCCAGTACTTC.

V is TRBV24-1 and J is TRBJ1-2, with unresolved D. V was trimmed by 1 base and J by 0 bases, leaving 5 bases between them. This CDR3 has 14 residues. Germline-derived CDR1 and CDR2 are KGHDR and SFDVKD. Here the CDR3 reads CATSDLGPNYGYTF. CDR3 bases: TGTGCCACCAGTGATTTAGGACCTAACTATGGCTACACCTTC.

Of note for this clonotype: The germline gene is not matched at one end of the junction; a read error may be the cause. The V call is TRBV10-3, the J call TRBJ2-5; D may be TRBD2 (5 bases). This CDR3 region has 16 residues. Germline assignment: CDR1 ENHRY and CDR2 SYGVKD. CDR3 sequence (DNA): TGTGCCAGCAGTGAGGGTGTGGCGGCATTACAAGAGACCCAGTACTTC. Encoded protein: CASSEGVAALQETQYF.

The rearrangement uses TRBV29-1 and TRBJ2-3; possibly TRBD2 for D (6 bases). The CDR3 is made up of 13 amino acids. V lost 3 bases and J 5 bases, leaving 12 bases between the germline ends. Germline-derived CDR1 and CDR2 are SQVTM and ANQGSEA. The CDR3 bases are TGCAGCGTTGAGGGGACCGGGGGAGATACGCAGTATTTT. Encoded protein: CSVEGTGGDTQYF.

A few counts support this clonotype. The chain carries TRBV20-1 and TRBJ2-7, with 9 bases fitting TRBD2. CDR1 and CDR2 from the germline V gene are DFQATT and SNEGSKA (reference sequence). This CDR3 is built from 15 residues. V was clipped by 3 bases and J by 1 base; unmatched bases: 7. Here the CDR3 reads CSASSPLAGSYEQYF. The CDR3, as DNA: TGCAGTGCTAGTAGCCCCCTAGCGGGATCCTACGAGCAGTACTTC.

This clonotype was counted a few times. The gene calls are TRBV7-9 and TRBJ2-2; 9 nucleotides match TRBD1. The CDR3 totals 13 residues. Germline CDR1 and CDR2: SEHNR and FQNEAQ (reference sequence). Unmatched junction bases numbered 0, after V lost 4 bases and J lost 6 bases. CDR3 bases: TGTGCCAGCAGCTGGACAGGGGCCGGGGAGCTGTTTTTT. Translation: CASSWTGAGELFF.

In regard to this clonotype: An end of the junction does not agree with germline; a read error may underlie this. The rearrangement uses TRBV7-9 and TRBJ2-7; D may be TRBD1 (5 bases). The CDR3 has 15 residues. Germline CDR1 reads SEHNR; CDR2 reads FQNEAQ (reference sequence). CDR3 protein: CASSQAWGSSYEQYF. Here the CDR3 DNA reads TGCGCCAGCAGCCAGGCCTGGGGCAGCTCCTACGAGCAGTACTTC.

J is TRBJ1-4 and V is TRBV2; the D gene is possibly TRBD1 (6 bases). With 6 bases removed from V and 7 bases from J, the gap between germline ends came to 21 bases. Germline V gene sequence: CDR1 SNHLY, CDR2 FYNNEI. The CDR3 has 16 residues. The CDR3 DNA reads TGTGCCAGCAGCCAAGATTTACAGGGTGCCGGTGAAAAACTGTTTTTT. This encodes CASSQDLQGAGEKLFF.

This clonotype has only a few counts. The J gene is TRBJ1-2, the V gene TRBV12-3 or TRBV12-4; maybe TRBD1 (6 bases). The V gene lost 5 bases and the J gene lost 8 bases, with 15 bases spanning the gap. The CDR3 extends over 13 amino acids. Here the CDR3 reads CASSDQGLGGYTF. The CDR3 nucleotides read TGTGCCAGCAGTGATCAGGGGCTGGGAGGCTACACCTTC.

This clonotype was found a few times. The chain combines TRBV5-1 with TRBJ1-2; TRBD1 might be the D (6 bases). Trimming removed 2 bases from V and 0 bases from J, with 17 bases in between. The CDR3 sequence is 17 residues long. The V gene's germline CDR1 is SGHRS and CDR2 YFSETQ. The CDR3 DNA follows: TGCGCCAGCAGCTTTACCCCGGCGGGGGCGGCTAACTATGGCTACACCTTC. It translates to CASSFTPAGAANYGYTF.

This clonotype has a single count. This chain uses TRBV12-3 or TRBV12-4 with TRBJ1-6, with TRBD1 as a possible D gene (6 bases). Between the trimmed V and J ends, which lost 8 bases and 4 bases, there was a span of 15 bases. The CDR3 runs 15 residues. The CDR3 bases are TGTGCCAGCTCACCACCGGACAGATATAATTCACCCCTCCACTTT. Its protein product is CASSPPDRYNSPLHF.

This chain uses TRBV7-3 with TRBJ1-5; 8 nucleotides match TRBD1. This CDR3 is 15 amino acids long. Germline assignment: CDR1 SGHTA and CDR2 FQGTGA. V was pared by 4 bases and J by 3 bases, with 5 bases of the junction left unmatched. In nucleotides, the CDR3 is TGTGCCAGCAGCTCGACAGGGGAGCCCAATCAGCCCCAGCATTTT. Its translation: CASSSTGEPNQPQHF. The variable domain in full, completed from reference TRBV7-3 and TRBJ1-5, reads GAGVSQTPSNKVTEKGKYVELRCDPISGHTALYWYRQSLGQGPEFLIYFQGTGAADDSGLPNDRFFAVRPEGSVSTLKIQRTERGDSAVYLCASSSTGEPNQPQHFGDGTRLSIL.